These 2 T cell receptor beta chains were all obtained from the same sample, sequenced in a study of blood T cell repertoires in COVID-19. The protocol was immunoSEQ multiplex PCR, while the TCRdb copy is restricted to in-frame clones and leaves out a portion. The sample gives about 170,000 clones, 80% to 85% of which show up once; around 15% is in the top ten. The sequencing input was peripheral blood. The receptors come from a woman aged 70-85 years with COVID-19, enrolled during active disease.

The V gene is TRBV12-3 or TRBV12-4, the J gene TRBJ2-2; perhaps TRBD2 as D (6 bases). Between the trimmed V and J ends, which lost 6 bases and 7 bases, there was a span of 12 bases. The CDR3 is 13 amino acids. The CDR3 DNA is TGTGCCAGCAGGGGTAGGGAGGTCGGGGAGCTGTTTTTT. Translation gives CASRGREVGELFF.

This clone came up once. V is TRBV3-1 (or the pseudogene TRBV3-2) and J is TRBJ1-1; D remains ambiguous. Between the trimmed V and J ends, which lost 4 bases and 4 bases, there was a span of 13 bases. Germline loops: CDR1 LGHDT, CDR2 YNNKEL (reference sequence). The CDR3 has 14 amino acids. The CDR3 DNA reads TGTGCCAGCAGCCTAAACCTTGGAGTCACTGAAGCTTTCTTT. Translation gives CASSLNLGVTEAFF.